These 14 T cell receptor beta chains were all obtained from the same sample, sequenced in a study of tissue T cells after allogeneic stem cell transplantation. Stated time point: mouse harvest day 14 after allogeneic transplant. Tail vein injection delivered 10^7 T-cell-depleted bone marrow cells and 10^6 splenic CD5+ T cells. Profiling relied on immunoSEQ multiplex PCR, and the TCRdb table lists in-frame clones only, not all of them. This table holds several thousand clones, about 35% found once. The sequenced sample consisted of skin. The receptors derive from a female BALB/c mouse given C57BL/6 T cells with graft-versus-host disease after an allogeneic hematopoietic cell transplant.

Points on this clone: Genes and germline are mouse. The read terminates 1 residue before the CDR3 end, so the remaining end is supplied by the germline J gene. This chain uses TRBV12-1 with TRBJ2-1; TRBD2 matches 11 bases. The CDR3 extends over 16 amino acids. Unmatched junction bases numbered 1, after V lost 1 base and J lost 0 bases. Germline CDR1 and CDR2: SGHSN and HYEKVE. The CDR3 bases that were read are TGTGCCAGCTCTCTGGGACTGGGGGATAACTATGCTGAGCAGTTC. This codes for CASSLGLGDNYAEQF. From start to end, the CDR3 is CASSLGLGDNYAEQFF.

About this clone: Gene names denote mouse genes. The read finishes 1 residue shy of the CDR3 end, and the germline J gene is used to complete it. This sequence joins TRBV29 and TRBJ2-1; 10 positions agree with TRBD1. V was clipped by 6 bases and J by 7 bases; unmatched bases: 6. This CDR3 comprises 14 residues. Germline-derived CDR1 and CDR2 are MSHET and SYDVDS. CDR3 loop: CASSTGTGVAEQFF. The CDR3 DNA, read in part, is TGTGCTAGCAGCACCGGGACAGGGGTGGCTGAGCAGTTC.

This clone was picked up a small number of times. These gene names are mouse names. The covered CDR3 bases are TGTGCCAGCAGCGGGACAAACCAAGACACCCAGTAC. Protein: CASSGTNQDTQY. From start to end, the CDR3 is CASSGTNQDTQYF. The chain employs TRBV26 and TRBJ2-5, with a tentative D call TRBD1 (6 bases). The CDR3 end lies 1 residue beyond the end of the read and is filled in from the germline J gene. CDR3 length: 13 amino acids. Germline CDR1 is KGHPV and CDR2 is FQNQEV (reference sequence). The V end was cut by 6 bases, the J end by 0 bases, with 7 bases between.

With regard to this clone: One end of the junction fails to match germline, which may point to a read error. The genes are named according to mouse. CDR3 bases read: TGTGCTAGCAGTCTTGACTGGGGGTATGAACAGTAC. As protein: CASSLDWGYEQY. In full, the CDR3 is CASSLDWGYEQYF. The V call is TRBV26, the J call TRBJ2-7; 9 nucleotides agree with TRBD2. The read ends 1 residue before the CDR3 terminus; that terminus is restored from the germline J gene. CDR3 length: 13 residues. From germline, CDR1 is KGHPV and CDR2 FQNQEV (reference sequence).

To note about this clone: These gene names are mouse names. The missing CDR3 end, 1 residue past where the read stops, is filled in from the germline J gene. Other DNA sequences in the sample encode the same CDR3. The rearrangement links TRBV26 to TRBJ1-2; 7 bases line up with TRBD1. The CDR3 is 13 amino acids. CDR1 and CDR2 from the germline V gene are KGHPV and FQNQEV (reference sequence). V lost 4 bases to trimming and J lost 5 bases; unmatched junction nucleotides: 4. The CDR3 bases that were read are TGTGCCAGCAGTCGACAGGGAGGGTCCGACTACACC. Protein sequence: CASSRQGGSDYT. The entire CDR3 is CASSRQGGSDYTF.

This clone appeared a few times. Each gene name is a mouse one. With the read ending 1 residue before the CDR3 end, the germline J gene is used to fill in that end. The chain couples TRBV26 to TRBJ2-1, with 9 bases fitting TRBD1. From germline, CDR1 is KGHPV and CDR2 FQNQEV (reference sequence). With 2 bases clipped from V and 6 bases from J, the junction kept 2 bases outside the gene matches. This CDR3 has 14 residues. CDR3 sequence reads: CASSLAQGAAEQFF. The CDR3 DNA, read in part, is TGTGCCAGCAGTCTGGCACAGGGGGCTGCTGAGCAGTTC. The full variable domain, completed using reference TRBV26 and TRBJ2-1, is NSKVIQTPRYLVKGQGQKAKMRCIPEKGHPVVFWYQQNKNNEFKFLINFQNQEVLQQIDMTEKRFSAECPSNSPCSLEIQSSEAGDSALYLCASSLAQGAAEQFFGPGTRLTVL.

To note about this clone: Genes here carry mouse names. The missing CDR3 end, 1 residue past where the read stops, is filled in from the germline J gene. The chain couples TRBV26 to TRBJ2-7, with D possibly TRBD1 on 6 matching bases. From germline, CDR1 is KGHPV and CDR2 FQNQEV (reference sequence). V dropped 2 bases and J dropped 0 bases, with 14 bases sitting between them. This CDR3 spans 16 amino acids. The CDR3 is CASSLVGQSSSYEQYF. The CDR3 DNA, read in part, is TGTGCCAGCAGTCTGGTGGGACAATCGAGCTCCTATGAACAGTAC.

In its sample, this clone is medium-sized. Mouse gene names and germline throughout. CDR3 bases read: TGTGCCAGCAGTCTTGGGACACCCTATGAACAGTAC. Protein sequence: CASSLGTPYEQY. The whole CDR3 sequence is CASSLGTPYEQYF. The V gene is TRBV26, the J gene TRBJ2-7, with D perhaps matching TRBD1 (6 bases). The read ends 1 residue shy of where the CDR3 ends; the end is completed using the germline J gene. This CDR3 region has 13 residues. The germline V and J ends were trimmed by 3 bases and 2 bases, with 8 bases remaining between them. Germline assignment: CDR1 KGHPV and CDR2 FQNQEV (reference sequence).

As concerns this clone: The germline and genes are mouse ones. The read falls 1 residue short of the CDR3 end, and the missing part is taken from the germline J gene. This chain links TRBV26 with TRBJ1-2; D not certain. The CDR3 spans 13 residues. Germline V gives CDR1 KGHPV, CDR2 FQNQEV (reference sequence). The V end lost 2 bases, the J end lost 2 bases, and 6 bases lay between the germline ends. The DNA read from the CDR3 is TGTGCCAGCAGTCTGCACGCCAACTCCGACTACACC. Its translation: CASSLHANSDYT. The whole CDR3 sequence reads CASSLHANSDYTF.

This clone occurred a few times. Gene names and germline refer to mouse. With the read ending 1 residue before the CDR3 end, the germline J gene is used to fill in that end. The rearrangement joins TRBV13-2 to TRBJ2-7; 9 nucleotides align to TRBD2. The V gene end was trimmed by 0 bases and the J gene end by 0 bases; junction bases not matched to a gene: 4. Per the germline V gene, CDR1 is NNHNN and CDR2 is SYGAGS (reference sequence). This CDR3 is 16 amino acids long. The covered CDR3 bases are TGTGCCAGCGGTGATGCCCGGACTGGGGACTCCTATGAACAGTAC. Amino acids: CASGDARTGDSYEQY. The complete CDR3 sequence is CASGDARTGDSYEQYF.

This clone was picked up a small number of times. Germline and genes: mouse. This CDR3 is CASSLGFSYEQYF. Partial CDR3 DNA: TGTGCCAGCAGTCTGGGGTTCTCCTATGAACAGTAC. This chain uses TRBV26 with TRBJ2-7, with D hard to call. The read falls 1 residue short of the CDR3 end, and the missing part is taken from the germline J gene. Trimming left V 2 bases short and J 0 bases short, with 5 bases between. CDR1 KGHPV and CDR2 FQNQEV come from the germline V gene (reference sequence). This CDR3 spans 13 amino acids.

A word on this clone: The listed genes are named as in mouse. The missing CDR3 end, 1 residue past where the read stops, is filled in from the germline J gene. V is TRBV26 and J is TRBJ2-4; the match to TRBD1 covers 9 bases. Germline CDR1 is KGHPV and CDR2 is FQNQEV (reference sequence). The V gene end was trimmed by 6 bases and the J gene end by 5 bases; junction bases not matched to a gene: 6. The CDR3 has 14 amino acids. The CDR3 spells CASRIRDRVNTLYF. The sequenced part of the CDR3 DNA is TGTGCCAGCAGGATCCGGGACAGGGTAAACACCTTGTAC.

Points on this clone: Gene names and germline refer to mouse. The read finishes 1 residue shy of the CDR3 end, and the germline J gene is used to complete it. This chain links TRBV26 with TRBJ2-3; TRBD2 aligns across 8 bases. The CDR3 has 16 residues. The trim removed 0 bases at V and 0 bases at J, leaving 2 bases unmatched. From germline, CDR1 is KGHPV and CDR2 FQNQEV (reference sequence). The CDR3 bases that were read are TGTGCCAGCAGTCTGTCTGGGGGGGTTAGTGCAGAAACGCTGTAT. Translating it yields CASSLSGGVSAETLY. The CDR3 in its entirety is CASSLSGGVSAETLYF.

On this clone itself: The gene names here belong to mouse. The CDR3 end is not reached by the read, which stops 1 residue before it; the germline J gene fills it in. This chain uses TRBV26 with TRBJ1-1, with D unclear. With 2 bases removed from V and 0 bases from J, the gap between germline ends came to 4 bases. CDR1 is KGHPV and CDR2 is FQNQEV in the germline V gene (reference sequence). There are 13 residues in the CDR3. The sequenced CDR3 bases are TGTGCCAGCAGTCTGACATCAAACACAGAAGTCTTC. Amino acid sequence: CASSLTSNTEVF. Given in full, the CDR3 is CASSLTSNTEVFF.